This T cell receptor (beta chain) was captured in a study of response to subunit inactivated influenza vaccine. The germline V gene encodes CDR1 GTSNPN and CDR2 SVGIG (reference sequence). The CDR3 has 15 amino acids. Trimming cost V 0 bases and J 3 bases, with 11 bases left between them. As regards this clonotype: Its antigen is as yet unknown.

Study-wide results and limits: Each seasonal influenza vaccination recruits few new T cells, the authors suggested.

MiXCR, applied by TCRdb to the RT-PCR reads, yields one record per CDR3 protein. The sample consists of 600,000 to 850,000 distinct CDR3 sequences, 14% of them appearing once. Sample: PBMCs from blood, taken around 15 days before vaccination. V and J are TRBV30 and TRBJ2-2, with no clear D. The TCR originated in a middle-aged man who received an inactivated influenza vaccine. CDR3 region: CAWSVLGFYTGELFF. CDR3 coding DNA: TGTGCCTGGAGTGTACTTGGGTTCTACACCGGGGAGCTGTTTTTT.